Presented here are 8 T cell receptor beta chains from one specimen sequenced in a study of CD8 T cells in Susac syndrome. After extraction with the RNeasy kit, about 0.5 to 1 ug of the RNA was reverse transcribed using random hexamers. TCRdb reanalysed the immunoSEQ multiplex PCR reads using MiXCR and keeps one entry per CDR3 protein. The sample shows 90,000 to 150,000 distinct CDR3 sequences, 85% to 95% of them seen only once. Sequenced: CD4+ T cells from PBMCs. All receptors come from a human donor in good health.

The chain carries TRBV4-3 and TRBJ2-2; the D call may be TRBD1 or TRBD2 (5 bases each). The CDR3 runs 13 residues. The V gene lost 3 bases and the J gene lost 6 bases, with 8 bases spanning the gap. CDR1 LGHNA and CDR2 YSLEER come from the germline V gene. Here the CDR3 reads CASSHEGSGELFF. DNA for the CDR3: TGCGCCAGCAGCCACGAGGGGTCCGGGGAGCTGTTTTTT.

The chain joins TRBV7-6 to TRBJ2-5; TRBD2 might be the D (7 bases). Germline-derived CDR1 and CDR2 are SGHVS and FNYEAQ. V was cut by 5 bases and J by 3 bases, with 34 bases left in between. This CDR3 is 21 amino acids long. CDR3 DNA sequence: TGTGCCAGCAGCGGACAAAGGAGGGGGGTAGCGGGCCTGGGGGTAAAAGAGACCCAGTACTTC. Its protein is CASSGQRRGVAGLGVKETQYF.

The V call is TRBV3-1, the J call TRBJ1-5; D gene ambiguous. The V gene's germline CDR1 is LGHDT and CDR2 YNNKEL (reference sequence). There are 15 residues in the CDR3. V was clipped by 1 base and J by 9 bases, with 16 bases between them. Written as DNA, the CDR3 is TGTGCCAGCAGCCAAGGGGGTCCGGGAGGGCGGCCCCAGCATTTT. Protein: CASSQGGPGGRPQHF.

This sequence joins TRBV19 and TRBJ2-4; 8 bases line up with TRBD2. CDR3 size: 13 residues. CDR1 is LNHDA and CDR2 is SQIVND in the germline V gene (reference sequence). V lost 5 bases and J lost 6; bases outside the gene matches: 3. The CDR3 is CASSGLAVNIQYF. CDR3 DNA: TGTGCCAGTAGTGGACTAGCAGTAAACATTCAGTACTTC.

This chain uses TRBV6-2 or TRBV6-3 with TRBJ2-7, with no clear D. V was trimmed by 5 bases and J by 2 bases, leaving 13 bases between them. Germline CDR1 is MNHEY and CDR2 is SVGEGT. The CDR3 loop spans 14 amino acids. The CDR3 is CASSQIEWAYEQYF. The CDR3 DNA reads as TGTGCCAGCAGTCAGATTGAATGGGCCTACGAGCAGTACTTC.

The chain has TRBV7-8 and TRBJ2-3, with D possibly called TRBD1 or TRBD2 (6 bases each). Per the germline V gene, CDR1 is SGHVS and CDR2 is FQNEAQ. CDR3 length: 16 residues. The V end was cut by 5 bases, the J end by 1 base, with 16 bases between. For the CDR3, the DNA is TGTGCCAGCAGCCCGCAAGGAGGGGGAGGCACAGATACGCAGTATTTT. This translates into CASSPQGGGGTDTQYF.

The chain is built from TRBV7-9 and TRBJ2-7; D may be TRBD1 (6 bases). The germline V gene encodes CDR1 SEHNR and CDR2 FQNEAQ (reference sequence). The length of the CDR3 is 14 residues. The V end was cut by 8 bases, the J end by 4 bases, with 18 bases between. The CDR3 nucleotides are TGTGCCAGCGGCCGGGACACCCGAGAGTACGAGCAGTACTTC. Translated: CASGRDTREYEQYF.

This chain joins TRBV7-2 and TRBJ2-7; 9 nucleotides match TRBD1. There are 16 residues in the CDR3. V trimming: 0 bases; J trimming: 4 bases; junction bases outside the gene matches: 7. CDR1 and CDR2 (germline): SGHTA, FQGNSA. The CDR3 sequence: CASSLAYPGQGYEQYF. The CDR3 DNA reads TGTGCCAGCAGCTTAGCCTACCCGGGACAGGGTTACGAGCAGTACTTC.